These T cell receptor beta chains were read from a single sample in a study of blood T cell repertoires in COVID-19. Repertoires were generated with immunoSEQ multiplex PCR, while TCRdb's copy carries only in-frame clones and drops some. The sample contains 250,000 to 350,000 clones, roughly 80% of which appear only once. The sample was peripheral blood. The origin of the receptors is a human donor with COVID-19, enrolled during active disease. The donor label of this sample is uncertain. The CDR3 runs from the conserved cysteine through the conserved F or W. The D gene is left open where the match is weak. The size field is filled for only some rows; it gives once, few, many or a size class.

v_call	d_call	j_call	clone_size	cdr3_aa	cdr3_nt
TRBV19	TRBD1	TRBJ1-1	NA	CASIQTGTVLGAFF	TGTGCCAGTATCCAAACCGGGACAGTCTTGGGAGCTTTCTTT
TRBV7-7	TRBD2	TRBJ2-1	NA	CASSLDLAGGQFF	TGTGCTAGCAGCTTAGACCTAGCGGGAGGGCAGTTCTTC
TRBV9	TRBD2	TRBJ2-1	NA	CASSRTSGIYNEQFF	TGTGCCAGCAGCCGGACTAGCGGAATCTACAATGAGCAGTTCTTC
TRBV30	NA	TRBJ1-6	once	CAWSPDKSSYNSPLHF	TGTGCCTGGAGTCCCGACAAGAGCTCCTATAATTCACCCCTCCACTTT
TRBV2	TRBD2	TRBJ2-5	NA	CASSAGTSGTYQETQYF	TGTGCCAGCAGTGCTGGGACTAGCGGGACGTACCAAGAGACCCAGTACTTC
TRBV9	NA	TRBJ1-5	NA	CASSVRGDNQPQHF	TGTGCCAGCAGCGTCCGGGGAGACAATCAGCCCCAGCATTTT
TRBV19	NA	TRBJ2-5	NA	CASSRADFQETQYF	TGTGCCAGTAGTCGCGCGGACTTCCAAGAGACCCAGTACTTC
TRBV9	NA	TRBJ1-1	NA	CASSDKGGMNTEAFF	TGTGCCAGCAGCGACAAGGGCGGGATGAACACTGAAGCTTTCTTT
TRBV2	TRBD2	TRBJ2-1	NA	CASEGGTSYNEQFF	TGTGCCAGCGAAGGAGGGACTAGCTACAATGAGCAGTTCTTC
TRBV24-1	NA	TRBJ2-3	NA	CATSDRGTQYF	TGTGCCACCAGTGATCGGGGTACGCAGTATTTT
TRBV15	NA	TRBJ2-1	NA	CATSLQTSSYNEQFF	TGTGCCACCAGCCTCCAGACTAGCTCCTACAATGAGCAGTTCTTC
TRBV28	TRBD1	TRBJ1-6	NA	CASSPALGQERSPLHF	TGTGCCAGCAGTCCCGCACTTGGACAGGAAAGGTCACCCCTCCACTTT
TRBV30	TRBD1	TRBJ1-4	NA	CAWNRGNNEKLFF	TGTGCCTGGAACAGGGGCAATAATGAAAAACTGTTTTTT
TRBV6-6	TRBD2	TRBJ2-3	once	CASSRLAGERGGDTQYF	TGTGCCAGCAGTCGACTAGCGGGGGAACGGGGAGGAGATACGCAGTATTTT
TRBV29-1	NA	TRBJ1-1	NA	CSVVRGRSTEAFF	TGCAGCGTTGTGCGGGGGAGGAGCACTGAAGCTTTCTTT
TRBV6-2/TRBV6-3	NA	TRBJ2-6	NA	CASSTGQFLSSGANVLTF	TGTGCCAGCAGTACCGGACAGTTCCTTAGCTCTGGGGCCAACGTCCTGACTTTC
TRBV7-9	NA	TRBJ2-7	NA	CASSFSQSCYEQYF	TGTGCCAGCAGCTTTTCACAATCCTGCTACGAGCAGTACTTC
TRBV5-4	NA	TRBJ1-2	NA	CASSPEQGTIYGYTF	TGTGCCAGCAGCCCGGAACAGGGCACTATATATGGCTACACCTTC
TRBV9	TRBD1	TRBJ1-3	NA	CASSPGQGERTGNTIYF	TGTGCCAGCTCACCGGGACAGGGGGAAAGGACCGGAAACACCATATATTTT
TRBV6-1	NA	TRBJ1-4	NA	CASSDRVGSPNEKLFF	TGTGCCAGCAGTGACAGGGTGGGCAGTCCTAATGAAAAACTGTTTTTT
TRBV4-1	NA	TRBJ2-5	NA	CASSPQEGYQETQYF	TGCGCCAGCAGCCCCCAGGAGGGGTACCAAGAGACCCAGTACTTC
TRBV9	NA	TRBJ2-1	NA	CASSLGEAIESYNEQFF	TGTGCCAGCAGCCTTGGGGAGGCAATTGAGTCCTACAATGAGCAGTTCTTC
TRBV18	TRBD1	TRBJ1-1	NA	CASSLDRGEAFF	TGTGCCAGCTCCCTGGACAGGGGTGAAGCTTTCTTT
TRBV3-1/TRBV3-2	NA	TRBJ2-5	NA	CASSPRAGLGETQYF	TGTGCCAGCAGCCCCCGTGCGGGATTAGGGGAGACCCAGTACTTC
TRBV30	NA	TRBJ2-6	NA	CAWMYSGANVLTF	TGTGCCTGGATGTACTCTGGGGCCAACGTCCTGACTTTC
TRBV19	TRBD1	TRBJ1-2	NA	CASSIGGGSYGYTF	TGTGCCAGTAGTATAGGAGGGGGCTCCTATGGCTACACCTTC
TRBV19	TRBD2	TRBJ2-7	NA	CASSAGLASREQYF	TGTGCCAGTAGTGCCGGACTAGCTTCAAGAGAGCAGTACTTC
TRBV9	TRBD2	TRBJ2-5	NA	CASSGGTSGNSGETQYF	TGTGCCAGCAGCGGAGGGACTAGCGGGAACTCCGGCGAGACCCAGTACTTC
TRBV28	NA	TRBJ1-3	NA	CASSLATQAYWGNTIYF	TGTGCCAGCAGTTTGGCGACCCAGGCTTACTGGGGAAACACCATATATTTT
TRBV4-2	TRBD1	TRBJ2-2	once	CASSQRTGDTGELFF	TGTGCCAGCAGCCAACGGACAGGCGACACCGGGGAGCTGTTTTTT
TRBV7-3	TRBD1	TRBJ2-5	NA	CASSSGQKETQYF	TGTGCCAGCAGCTCGGGACAGAAGGAGACCCAGTACTTC
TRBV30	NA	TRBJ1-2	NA	CAWSEGANYGYTF	TGTGCCTGGAGTGAAGGAGCTAACTATGGCTACACCTTC
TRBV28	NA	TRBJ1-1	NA	CASSLKGVQRGDTEAFF	TGTGCCAGCAGTCTAAAGGGGGTCCAAAGGGGAGACACTGAAGCTTTCTTT
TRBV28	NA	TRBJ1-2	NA	CASSPIDSNYGYTF	TGTGCCAGCAGTCCCATCGACAGTAACTATGGCTACACCTTC
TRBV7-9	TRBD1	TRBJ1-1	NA	CASSHSLGGWTEAFF	TGTGCCAGCAGCCACAGTCTAGGGGGCTGGACTGAAGCTTTCTTT
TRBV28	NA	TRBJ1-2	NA	CAISPLNYGYTF	TGTGCCATATCCCCCTTAAACTATGGCTACACCTTC
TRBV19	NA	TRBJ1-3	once	CASSRQSLRGSGNTIYF	TGTGCCAGTAGCCGACAGTCTCTAAGGGGCTCTGGAAACACCATATATTTT
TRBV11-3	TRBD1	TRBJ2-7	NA	CASSLDGTGFEQYF	TGTGCCAGCAGCTTAGATGGGACAGGGTTTGAGCAGTACTTC